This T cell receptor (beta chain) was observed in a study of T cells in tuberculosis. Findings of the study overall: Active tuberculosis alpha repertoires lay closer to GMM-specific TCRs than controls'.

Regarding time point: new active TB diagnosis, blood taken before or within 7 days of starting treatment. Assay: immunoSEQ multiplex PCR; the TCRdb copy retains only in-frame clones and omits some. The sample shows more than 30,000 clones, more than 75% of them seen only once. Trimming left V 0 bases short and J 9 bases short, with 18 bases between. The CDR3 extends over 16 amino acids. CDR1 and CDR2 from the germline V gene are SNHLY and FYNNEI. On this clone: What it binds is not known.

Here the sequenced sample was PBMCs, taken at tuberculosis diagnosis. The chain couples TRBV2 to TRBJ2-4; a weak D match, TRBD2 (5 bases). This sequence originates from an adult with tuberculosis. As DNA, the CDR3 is TGTGCCAGCAGTGAAGCGCTTCAGAGGGTTGAGGGCATTCAGTACTTC. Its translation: CASSEALQRVEGIQYF.